A single T cell receptor (beta chain) is shown here with its context. This specimen comes from a study of T cell repertoires in cytomegalovirus infection. One entry per CDR3 protein results from TCRdb running MiXCR on the reads. The table has 90,000 to 120,000 distinct CDR3 sequences, under 25% seen once; the top ten hold about 39%. V dropped 5 bases and J dropped 0 bases, with 12 bases sitting between them. The length of the CDR3 is 15 residues. This chain connects TRBV12-3 or TRBV12-4 to TRBJ2-3; possibly TRBD1 for D (6 bases). The material sequenced was CD8+ T cells from PBMCs. The sequence was collected from a human donor in good health (CMV status not recorded). Some clones in this sample may be carry-over from other donors' samples. DNA for the CDR3: TGTGCCAGCAGTCCACGGACAGCTAGCACAGATACGCAGTATTTT. This codes for CASSPRTASTDTQYF.